Here is one T cell receptor beta chain with its context. Its antigen remains unknown. Only in-frame clones appear in the TCRdb table, and some are missing; sequencing was by immunoSEQ multiplex PCR. Of 100,000 or so clones listed, about 92% are singletons. This record belongs to a study of siplizumab effects on memory and regulatory T cells. CDR1 is SNHLY, CDR2 FYNNEI, per germline. Trimming removed 5 bases from V and 5 bases from J; junction bases left unmatched: 5. The CDR3 is made up of 14 amino acids. Points from the study as a whole: Reactions containing siplizumab showed mappable alloreactive CD4+ clones averaging roughly 67% Treg-derived, versus about 27% in controls. Alloreactive sequences traceable to unstimulated CD4+ memory cells were significantly reduced by siplizumab. Memory T cells appeared less diverse than naive cells, which seemed to contribute substantially to alloresponse. The suppressive capacity of proliferating Tregs from siplizumab cultures remained unconfirmed.

The specimen sequenced was CD4+ T cells sorted from blood. The sequence came from a human donor in good health. This chain connects TRBV2 to TRBJ2-4; TRBD1 matches at 8 bases. The CDR3: CASSTRGLQNIQYF. The CDR3 DNA sequence: TGTGCCAGCAGTACCAGGGGGCTCCAAAACATTCAGTACTTC.